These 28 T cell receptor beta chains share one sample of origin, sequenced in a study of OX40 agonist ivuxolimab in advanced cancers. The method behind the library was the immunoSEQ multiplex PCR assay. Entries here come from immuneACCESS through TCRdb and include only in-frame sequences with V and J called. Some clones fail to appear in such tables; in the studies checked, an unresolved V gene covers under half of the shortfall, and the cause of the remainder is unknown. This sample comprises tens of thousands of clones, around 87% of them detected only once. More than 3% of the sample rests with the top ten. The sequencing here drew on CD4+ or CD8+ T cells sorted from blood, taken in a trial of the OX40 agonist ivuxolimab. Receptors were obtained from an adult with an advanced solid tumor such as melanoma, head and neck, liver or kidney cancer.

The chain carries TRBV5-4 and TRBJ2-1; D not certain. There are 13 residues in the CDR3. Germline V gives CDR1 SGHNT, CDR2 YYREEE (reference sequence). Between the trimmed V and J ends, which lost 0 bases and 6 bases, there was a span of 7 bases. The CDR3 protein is CASSLASVNEQFF. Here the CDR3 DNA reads TGTGCCAGCAGCTTGGCTAGTGTCAATGAGCAGTTCTTC.

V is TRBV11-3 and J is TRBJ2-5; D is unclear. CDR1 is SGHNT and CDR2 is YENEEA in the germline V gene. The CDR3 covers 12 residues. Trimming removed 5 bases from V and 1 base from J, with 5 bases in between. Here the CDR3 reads CASSPSQETQYF. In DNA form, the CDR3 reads TGTGCCAGCAGCCCAAGCCAAGAGACCCAGTACTTC.

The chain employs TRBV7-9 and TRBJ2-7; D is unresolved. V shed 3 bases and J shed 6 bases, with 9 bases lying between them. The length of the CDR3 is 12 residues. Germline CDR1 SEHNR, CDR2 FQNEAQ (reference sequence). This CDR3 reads CASSFTRLEQYF. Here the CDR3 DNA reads TGTGCCAGCAGCTTTACCCGGCTCGAGCAGTACTTC.

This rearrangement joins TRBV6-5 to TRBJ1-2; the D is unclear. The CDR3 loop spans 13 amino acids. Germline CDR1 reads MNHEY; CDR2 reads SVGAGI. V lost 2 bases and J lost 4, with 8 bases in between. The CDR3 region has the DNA TGTGCCAGCAGTTACGGGGTCTTCTATGGCTACACCTTC. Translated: CASSYGVFYGYTF.

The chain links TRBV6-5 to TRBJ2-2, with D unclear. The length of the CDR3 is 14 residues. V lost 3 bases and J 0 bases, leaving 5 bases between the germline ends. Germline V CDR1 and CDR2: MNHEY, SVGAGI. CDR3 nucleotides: TGTGCCAGCAGTTATGGACCGAACACCGGGGAGCTGTTTTTT. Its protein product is CASSYGPNTGELFF.

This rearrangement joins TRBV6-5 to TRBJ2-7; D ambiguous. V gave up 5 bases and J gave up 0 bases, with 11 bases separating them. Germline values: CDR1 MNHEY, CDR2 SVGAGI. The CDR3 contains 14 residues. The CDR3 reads CASSTRRSSYEQYF. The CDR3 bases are TGTGCCAGCAGTACCCGGCGGAGCTCCTACGAGCAGTACTTC.

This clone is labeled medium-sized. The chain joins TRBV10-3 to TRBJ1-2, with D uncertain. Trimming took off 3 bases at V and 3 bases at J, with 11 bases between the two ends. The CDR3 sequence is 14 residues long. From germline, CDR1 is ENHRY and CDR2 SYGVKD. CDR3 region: CAISERDWDYGYTF. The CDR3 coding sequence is TGTGCCATCAGTGAAAGGGATTGGGACTATGGCTACACCTTC.

The CDR3 sequence is CASSPVRGTNNEQFF. CDR3 bases: TGTGCCAGCAGCCCCGTTAGAGGGACCAACAATGAGCAGTTCTTC. The chain is built from TRBV4-2 and TRBJ2-1; D might be TRBD1 or TRBD2, each matching 5 bases. The CDR3 runs 15 residues. Germline V gene lookup returns CDR1 LGHNA and CDR2 YNFKEQ. V was clipped by 4 bases and J by 5 bases, with 15 bases between them.

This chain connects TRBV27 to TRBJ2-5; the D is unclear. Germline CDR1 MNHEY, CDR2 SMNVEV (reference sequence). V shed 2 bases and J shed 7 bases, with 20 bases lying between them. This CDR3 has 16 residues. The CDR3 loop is CASSLGPGPTRPTQYF. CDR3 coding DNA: TGTGCCAGCAGTTTAGGGCCCGGCCCCACGAGGCCGACCCAGTACTTC.

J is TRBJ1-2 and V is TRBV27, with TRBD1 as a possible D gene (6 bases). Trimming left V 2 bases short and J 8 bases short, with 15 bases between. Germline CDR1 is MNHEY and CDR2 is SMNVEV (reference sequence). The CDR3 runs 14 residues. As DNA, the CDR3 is TGTGCCAGCAGTTTAAGGGGGGGACCCTCCGGCTACACCTTC. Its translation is CASSLRGGPSGYTF.

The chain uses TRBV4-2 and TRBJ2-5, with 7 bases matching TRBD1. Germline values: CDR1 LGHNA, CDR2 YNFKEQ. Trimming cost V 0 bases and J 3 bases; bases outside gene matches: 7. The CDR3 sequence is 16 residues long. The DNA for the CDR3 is TGTGCCAGCAGCCAAGATCTACCCGGACAGGAAGAGACCCAGTACTTC. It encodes CASSQDLPGQEETQYF.

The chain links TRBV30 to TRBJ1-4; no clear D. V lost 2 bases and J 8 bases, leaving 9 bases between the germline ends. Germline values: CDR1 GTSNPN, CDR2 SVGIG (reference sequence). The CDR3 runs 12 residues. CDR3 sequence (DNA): TGTGCCTGGAGTACCAATTACGAAAAACTGTTTTTT. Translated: CAWSTNYEKLFF.

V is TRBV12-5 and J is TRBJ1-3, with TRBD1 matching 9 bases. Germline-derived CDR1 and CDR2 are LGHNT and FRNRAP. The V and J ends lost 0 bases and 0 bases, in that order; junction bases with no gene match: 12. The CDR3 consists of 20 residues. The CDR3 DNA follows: TGTGCTAGTGGTTTGGTACGAGGGACAGGGTCCCTCATCTCTGGAAACACCATATATTTT. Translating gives CASGLVRGTGSLISGNTIYF.

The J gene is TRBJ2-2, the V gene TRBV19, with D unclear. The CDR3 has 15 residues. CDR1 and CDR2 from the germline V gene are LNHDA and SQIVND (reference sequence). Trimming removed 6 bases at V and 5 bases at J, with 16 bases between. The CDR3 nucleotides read TGTGCCAGTAGGGAAAGTAGGCTAGTGACCGGGGAGCTGTTTTTT. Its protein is CASRESRLVTGELFF.

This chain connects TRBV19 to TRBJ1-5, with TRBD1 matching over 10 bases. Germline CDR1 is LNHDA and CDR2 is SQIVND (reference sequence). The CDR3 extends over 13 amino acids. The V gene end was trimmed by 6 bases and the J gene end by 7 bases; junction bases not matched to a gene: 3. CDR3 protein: CASSPTGGQPQHF. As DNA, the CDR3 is TGTGCCAGTAGCCCGACAGGGGGCCAGCCCCAGCATTTT.

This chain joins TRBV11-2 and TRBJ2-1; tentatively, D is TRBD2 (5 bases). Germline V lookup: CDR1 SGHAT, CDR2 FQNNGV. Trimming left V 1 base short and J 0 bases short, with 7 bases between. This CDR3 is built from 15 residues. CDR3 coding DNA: TGTGCCAGCAGCTTAGGAGGGAGCTCCTACAATGAGCAGTTCTTC. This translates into CASSLGGSSYNEQFF.

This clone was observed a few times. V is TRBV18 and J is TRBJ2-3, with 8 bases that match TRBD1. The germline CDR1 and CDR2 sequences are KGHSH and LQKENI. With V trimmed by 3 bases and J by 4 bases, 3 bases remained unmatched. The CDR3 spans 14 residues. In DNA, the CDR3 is TGTGCCAGCTCACCTGGACAGGGAGCAGATACGCAGTATTTT. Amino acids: CASSPGQGADTQYF. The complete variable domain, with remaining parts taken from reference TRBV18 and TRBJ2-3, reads NAGVMQNPRHLVRRRGQEARLRCSPMKGHSHVYWYRQLPEEGLKFMVYLQKENIIDESGMPKERFSAEFPKEGPSILRIQQVVRGDSAAYFCASSPGQGADTQYFGPGTRLTVL.

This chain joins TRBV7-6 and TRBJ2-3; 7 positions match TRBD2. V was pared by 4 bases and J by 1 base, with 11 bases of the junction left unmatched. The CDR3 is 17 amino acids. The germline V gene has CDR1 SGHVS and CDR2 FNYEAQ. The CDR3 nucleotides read TGTGCCAGCAGCTCCTACCGCTCCGGGAGGCGCACAGATACGCAGTATTTT. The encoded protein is CASSSYRSGRRTDTQYF. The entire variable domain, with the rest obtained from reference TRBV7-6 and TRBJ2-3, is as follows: GAGVSQSPRYKVTKRGQDVALRCDPISGHVSLYWYRQALGQGPEFLTYFNYEAQQDKSGLPNDRFSAERPEGSISTLTIQRTEQRDSAMYRCASSSYRSGRRTDTQYFGPGTRLTVL.

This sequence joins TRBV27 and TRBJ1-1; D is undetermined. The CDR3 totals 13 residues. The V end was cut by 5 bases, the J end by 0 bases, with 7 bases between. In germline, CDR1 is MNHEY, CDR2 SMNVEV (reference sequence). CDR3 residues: CASSPNLNTEAFF. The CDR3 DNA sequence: TGTGCCAGCAGTCCGAACCTGAACACTGAAGCTTTCTTT.

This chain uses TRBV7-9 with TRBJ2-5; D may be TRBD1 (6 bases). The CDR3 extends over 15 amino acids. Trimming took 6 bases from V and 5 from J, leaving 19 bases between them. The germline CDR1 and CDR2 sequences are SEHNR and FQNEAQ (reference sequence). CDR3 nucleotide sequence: TGTGCCAGCAGACCTAAAGACAGGTTGGGGGAGACCCAGTACTTC. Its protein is CASRPKDRLGETQYF.

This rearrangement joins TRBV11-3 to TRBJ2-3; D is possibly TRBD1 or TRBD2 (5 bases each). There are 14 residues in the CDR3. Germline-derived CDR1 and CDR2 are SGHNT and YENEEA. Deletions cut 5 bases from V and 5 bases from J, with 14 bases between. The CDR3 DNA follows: TGTGCCAGCAGCGCGGGCCAGGGTTTAGATACGCAGTATTTT. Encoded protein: CASSAGQGLDTQYF. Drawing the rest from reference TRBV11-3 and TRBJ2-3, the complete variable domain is EAGVVQSPRYKIIEKKQPVAFWCNPISGHNTLYWYLQNLGQGPELLIRYENEEAVDDSQLPKDRFSAERLKGVDSTLKIQPAELGDSAVYLCASSAGQGLDTQYFGPGTRLTVL.

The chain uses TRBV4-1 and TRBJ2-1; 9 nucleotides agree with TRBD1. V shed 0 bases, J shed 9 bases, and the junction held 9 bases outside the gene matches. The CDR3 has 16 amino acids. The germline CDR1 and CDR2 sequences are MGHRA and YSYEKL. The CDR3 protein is CASSQDWGQGSGEQFF. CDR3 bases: TGCGCCAGCAGCCAAGATTGGGGACAGGGCAGTGGTGAGCAGTTCTTC.

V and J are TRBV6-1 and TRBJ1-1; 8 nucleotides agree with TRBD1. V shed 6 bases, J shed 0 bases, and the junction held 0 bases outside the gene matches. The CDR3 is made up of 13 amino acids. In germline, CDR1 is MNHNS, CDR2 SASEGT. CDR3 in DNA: TGTGCCAGCAGGGACAGGGTGAACACTGAAGCTTTCTTT. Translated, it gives CASRDRVNTEAFF.

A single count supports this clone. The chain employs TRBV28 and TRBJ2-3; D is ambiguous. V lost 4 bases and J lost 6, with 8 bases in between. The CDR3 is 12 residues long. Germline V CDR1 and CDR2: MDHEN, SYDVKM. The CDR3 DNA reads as TGTGCCAGCAGTTCGGTGGGGGATACGCAGTATTTT. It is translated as CASSSVGDTQYF.

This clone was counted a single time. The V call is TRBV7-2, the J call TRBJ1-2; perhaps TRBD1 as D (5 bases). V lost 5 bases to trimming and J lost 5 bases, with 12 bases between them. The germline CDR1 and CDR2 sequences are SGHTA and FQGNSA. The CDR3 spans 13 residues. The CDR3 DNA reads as TGTGCCAGCAGCCAAACCGACAGATATGGCTACACCTTC. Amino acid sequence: CASSQTDRYGYTF.

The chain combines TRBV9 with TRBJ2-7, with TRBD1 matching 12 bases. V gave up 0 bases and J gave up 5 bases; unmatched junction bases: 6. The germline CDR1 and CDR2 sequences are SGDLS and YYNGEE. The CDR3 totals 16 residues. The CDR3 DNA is TGTGCCAGCAGCGTAGACCCCGGGACAGGGGGCGACGAGCAGTACTTC. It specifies CASSVDPGTGGDEQYF.

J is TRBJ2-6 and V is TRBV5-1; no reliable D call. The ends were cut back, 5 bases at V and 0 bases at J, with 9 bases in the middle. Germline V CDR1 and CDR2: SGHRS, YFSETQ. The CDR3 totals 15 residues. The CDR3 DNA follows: TGCGCCAGCAGTCTGGAACACTCTGGGGCCAACGTCCTGACTTTC. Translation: CASSLEHSGANVLTF.

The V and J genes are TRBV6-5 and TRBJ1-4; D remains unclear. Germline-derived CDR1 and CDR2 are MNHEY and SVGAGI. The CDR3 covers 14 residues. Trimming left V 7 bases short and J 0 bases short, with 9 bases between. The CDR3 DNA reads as TGTGCCAGCAAAGGCGGTCCAACTAATGAAAAACTGTTTTTT. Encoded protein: CASKGGPTNEKLFF.